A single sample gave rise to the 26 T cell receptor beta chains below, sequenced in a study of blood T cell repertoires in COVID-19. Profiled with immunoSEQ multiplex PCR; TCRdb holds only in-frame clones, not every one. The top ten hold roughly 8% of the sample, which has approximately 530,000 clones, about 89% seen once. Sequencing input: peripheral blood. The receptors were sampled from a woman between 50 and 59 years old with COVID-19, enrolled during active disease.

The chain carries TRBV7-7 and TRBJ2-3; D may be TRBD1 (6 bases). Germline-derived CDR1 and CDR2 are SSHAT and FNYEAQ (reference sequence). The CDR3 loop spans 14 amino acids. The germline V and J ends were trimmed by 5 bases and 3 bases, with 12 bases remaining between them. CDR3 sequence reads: CASSAQGGTDTQYF. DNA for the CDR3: TGTGCCAGCAGCGCTCAAGGGGGTACAGATACGCAGTATTTT.

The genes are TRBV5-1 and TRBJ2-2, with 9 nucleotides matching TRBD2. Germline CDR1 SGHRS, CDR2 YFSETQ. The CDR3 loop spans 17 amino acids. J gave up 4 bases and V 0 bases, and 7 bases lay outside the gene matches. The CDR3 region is CASSLGVAGAATGELFF. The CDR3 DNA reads TGCGCCAGCAGCTTGGGGGTAGCGGGGGCCGCCACCGGGGAGCTGTTTTTT. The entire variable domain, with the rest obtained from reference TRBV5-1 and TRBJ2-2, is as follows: KAGVTQTPRYLIKTRGQQVTLSCSPISGHRSVSWYQQTPGQGLQFLFEYFSETQRNKGNFPGRFSGRQFSNSRSEMNVSTLELGDSALYLCASSLGVAGAATGELFFGEGSRLTVL.

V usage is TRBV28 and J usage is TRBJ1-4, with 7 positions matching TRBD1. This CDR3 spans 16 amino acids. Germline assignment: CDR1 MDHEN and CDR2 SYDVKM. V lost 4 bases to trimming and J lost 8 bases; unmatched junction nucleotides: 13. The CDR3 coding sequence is TGTGCCAGCAGTTCCCCCACCGGGACAGCGACCGAAAAACTGTTTTTT. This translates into CASSSPTGTATEKLFF.

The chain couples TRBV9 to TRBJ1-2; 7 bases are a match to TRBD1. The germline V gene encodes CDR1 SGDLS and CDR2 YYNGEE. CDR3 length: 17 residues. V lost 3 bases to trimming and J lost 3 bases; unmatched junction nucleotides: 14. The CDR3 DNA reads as TGTGCCAGCAGCGCCCATAGGGAGACAGGGTCATACTATGGCTACACCTTC. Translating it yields CASSAHRETGSYYGYTF.

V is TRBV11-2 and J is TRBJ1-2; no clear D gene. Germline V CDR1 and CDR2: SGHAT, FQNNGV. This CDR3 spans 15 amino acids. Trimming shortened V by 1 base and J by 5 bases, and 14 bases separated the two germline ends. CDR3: CASSLAGYSEYGYTF. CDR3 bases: TGTGCCAGCAGCTTAGCGGGGTATTCGGAATATGGCTACACCTTC. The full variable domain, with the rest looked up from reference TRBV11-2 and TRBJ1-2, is EAGVAQSPRYKIIEKRQSVAFWCNPISGHATLYWYQQILGQGPKLLIQFQNNGVVDDSQLPKDRFSAERLKGVDSTLKIQPAKLEDSAVYLCASSLAGYSEYGYTFGSGTRLTVV.

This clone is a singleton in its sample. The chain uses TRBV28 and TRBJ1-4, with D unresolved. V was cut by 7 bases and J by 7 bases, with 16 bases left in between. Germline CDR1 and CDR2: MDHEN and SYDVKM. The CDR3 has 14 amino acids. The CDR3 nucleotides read TGTGCCAGCACCCAGTTGGGCGAGGGTGAAAAACTGTTTTTT. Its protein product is CASTQLGEGEKLFF.

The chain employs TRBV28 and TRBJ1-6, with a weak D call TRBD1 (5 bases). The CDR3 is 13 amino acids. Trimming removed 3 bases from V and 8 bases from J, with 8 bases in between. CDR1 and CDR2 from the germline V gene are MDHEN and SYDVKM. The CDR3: CASSFGGYSPLHF. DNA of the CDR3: TGTGCCAGCAGTTTCGGGGGTTATTCACCCCTCCACTTT.

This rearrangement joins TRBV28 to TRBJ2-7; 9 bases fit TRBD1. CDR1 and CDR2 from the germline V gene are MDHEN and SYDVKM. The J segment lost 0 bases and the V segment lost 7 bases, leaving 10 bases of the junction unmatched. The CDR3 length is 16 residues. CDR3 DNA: TGTGCCAGCATCACAGGGGGCTCGATGAGCTCCTACGAGCAGTACTTC. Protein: CASITGGSMSSYEQYF.

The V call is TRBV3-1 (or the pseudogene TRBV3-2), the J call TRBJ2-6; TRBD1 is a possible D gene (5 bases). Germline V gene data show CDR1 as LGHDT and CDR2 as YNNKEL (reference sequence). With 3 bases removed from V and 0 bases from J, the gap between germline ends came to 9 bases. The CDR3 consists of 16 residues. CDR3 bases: TGTGCCAGCAGCCAGGCAGGGTTCTCTGGGGCCAACGTCCTGACTTTC. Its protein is CASSQAGFSGANVLTF.

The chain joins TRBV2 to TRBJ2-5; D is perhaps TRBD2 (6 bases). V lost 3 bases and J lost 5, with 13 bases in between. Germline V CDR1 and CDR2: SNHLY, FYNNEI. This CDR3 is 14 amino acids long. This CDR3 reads CASSDAGIGETQYF. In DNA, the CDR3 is TGTGCCAGCAGTGACGCGGGGATCGGGGAGACCCAGTACTTC.

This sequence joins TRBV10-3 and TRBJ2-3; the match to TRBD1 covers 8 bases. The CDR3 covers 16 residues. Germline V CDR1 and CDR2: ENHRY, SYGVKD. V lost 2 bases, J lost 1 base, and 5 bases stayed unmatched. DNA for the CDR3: TGTGCCATCAGTGAGGCAGGGGGCGCCGGCACAGATACGCAGTATTTT. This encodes CAISEAGGAGTDTQYF.

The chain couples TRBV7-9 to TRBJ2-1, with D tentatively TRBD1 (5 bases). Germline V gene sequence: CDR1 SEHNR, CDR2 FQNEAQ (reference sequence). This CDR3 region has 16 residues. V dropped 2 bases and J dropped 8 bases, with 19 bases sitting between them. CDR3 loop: CASSLTKGMNFDEQFF. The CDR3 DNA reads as TGTGCCAGCAGCTTAACAAAGGGGATGAATTTCGATGAGCAGTTCTTC.

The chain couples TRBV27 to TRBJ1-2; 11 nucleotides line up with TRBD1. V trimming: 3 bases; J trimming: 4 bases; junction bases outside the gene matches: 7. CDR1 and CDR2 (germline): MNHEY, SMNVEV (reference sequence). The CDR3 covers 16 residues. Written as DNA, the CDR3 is TGTGCCAGCAGTTTTCGCGTAGGGACAGGGGGCTATGGCTACACCTTC. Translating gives CASSFRVGTGGYGYTF.

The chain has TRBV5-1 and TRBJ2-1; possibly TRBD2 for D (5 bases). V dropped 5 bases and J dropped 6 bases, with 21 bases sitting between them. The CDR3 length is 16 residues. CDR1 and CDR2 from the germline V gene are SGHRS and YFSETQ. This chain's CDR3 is CASSQPRPGNINEQFF. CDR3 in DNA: TGCGCCAGCAGTCAACCACGCCCGGGAAATATCAATGAGCAGTTCTTC.

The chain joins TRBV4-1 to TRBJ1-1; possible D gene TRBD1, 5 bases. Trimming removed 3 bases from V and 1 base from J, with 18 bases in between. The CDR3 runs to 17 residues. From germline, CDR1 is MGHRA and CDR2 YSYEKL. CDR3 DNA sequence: TGCGCCAGCAGCCACAAGATGCAGGGCCCCAGGAACACTGAAGCTTTCTTT. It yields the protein CASSHKMQGPRNTEAFF.

In DNA form, the CDR3 reads TGTGCCAGCAGCCCCGGGACAGCCCATGAAAAACTGTTTTTT. Protein: CASSPGTAHEKLFF. The V and J genes are TRBV7-2 and TRBJ1-4, with 7 positions matching TRBD1. V was clipped by 5 bases and J by 6 bases; unmatched bases: 6. Germline CDR1 is SGHTA and CDR2 is FQGNSA. This CDR3 spans 14 amino acids.

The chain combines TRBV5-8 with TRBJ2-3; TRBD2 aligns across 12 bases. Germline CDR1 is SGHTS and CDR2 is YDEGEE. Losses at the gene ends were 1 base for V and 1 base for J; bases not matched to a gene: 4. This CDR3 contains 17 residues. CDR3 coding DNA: TGTGCCAGCAGCTTGACTAGCGGGGGGTCAGGCACAGATACGCAGTATTTT. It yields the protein CASSLTSGGSGTDTQYF.

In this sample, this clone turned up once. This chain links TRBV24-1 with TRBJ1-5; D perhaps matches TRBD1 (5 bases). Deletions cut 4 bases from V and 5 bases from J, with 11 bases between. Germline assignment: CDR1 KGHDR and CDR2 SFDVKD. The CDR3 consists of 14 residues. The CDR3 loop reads CATSDSRQYQPQHF. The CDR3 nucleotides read TGTGCCACCAGTGACTCCAGACAGTATCAGCCCCAGCATTTT.

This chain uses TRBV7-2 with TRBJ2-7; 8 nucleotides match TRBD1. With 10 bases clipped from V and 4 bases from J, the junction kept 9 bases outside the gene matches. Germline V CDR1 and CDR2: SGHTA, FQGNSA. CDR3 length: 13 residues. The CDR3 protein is CATLGQGRYEQYF. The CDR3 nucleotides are TGTGCCACCCTTGGACAGGGCAGATACGAGCAGTACTTC. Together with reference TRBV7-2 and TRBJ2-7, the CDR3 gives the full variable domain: GAGVSQSPSNKVTEKGKDVELRCDPISGHTALYWYRQSLGQGLEFLIYFQGNSAPDKSGLPSDRFSAERTGGSVSTLTIQRTQQEDSAVYLCATLGQGRYEQYFGPGTRLTVT.

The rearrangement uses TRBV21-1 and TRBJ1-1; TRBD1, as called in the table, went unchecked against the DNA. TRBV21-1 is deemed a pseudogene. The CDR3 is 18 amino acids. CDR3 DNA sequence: TGTGCCAGCAGCAAAGAGCGGGGACGCAGGGGGCTTGAGACTGAAGCTTTCTTT. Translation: CASSKERGRRGLETEAFF.

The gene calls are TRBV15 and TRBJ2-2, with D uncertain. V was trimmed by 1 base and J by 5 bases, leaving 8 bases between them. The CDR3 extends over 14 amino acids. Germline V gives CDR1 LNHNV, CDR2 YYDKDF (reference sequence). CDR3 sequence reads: CATSRGLLTGELFF. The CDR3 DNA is TGTGCCACCAGCAGAGGACTTCTAACCGGGGAGCTGTTTTTT.

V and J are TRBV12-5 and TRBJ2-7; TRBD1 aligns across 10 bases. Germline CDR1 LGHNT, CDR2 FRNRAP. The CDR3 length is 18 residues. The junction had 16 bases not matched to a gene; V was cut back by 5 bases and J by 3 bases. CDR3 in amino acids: CASGLRPGTGDYFYEQYF. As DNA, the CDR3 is TGTGCTAGTGGTCTCCGGCCAGGGACAGGGGACTACTTCTACGAGCAGTACTTC.

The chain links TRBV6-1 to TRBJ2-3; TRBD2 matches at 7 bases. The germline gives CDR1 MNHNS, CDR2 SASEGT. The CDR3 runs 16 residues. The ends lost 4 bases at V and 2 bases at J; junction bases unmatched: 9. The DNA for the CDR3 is TGTGCCAGCAGTGTGGTGGGGGGGGACCCCACAGATACGCAGTATTTT. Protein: CASSVVGGDPTDTQYF.

CDR3 sequence: CASSSPGQGTYEQYF. The CDR3 nucleotides read TGTGCCAGCAGTTCTCCGGGACAGGGAACCTACGAGCAGTACTTC. The rearrangement links TRBV6-6 to TRBJ2-7; 9 bases match TRBD1. Germline V gives CDR1 MNHNY, CDR2 SVGAGI (reference sequence). V shed 4 bases and J 2 bases; nucleotides not matched to a gene: 6. The CDR3 has 15 amino acids.

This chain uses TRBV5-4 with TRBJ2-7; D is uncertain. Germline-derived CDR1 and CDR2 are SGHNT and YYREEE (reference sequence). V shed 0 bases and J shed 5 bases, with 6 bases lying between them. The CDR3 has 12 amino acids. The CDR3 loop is CASSLEQDEQYF. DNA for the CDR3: TGTGCCAGCAGCTTGGAGCAGGACGAGCAGTACTTC.

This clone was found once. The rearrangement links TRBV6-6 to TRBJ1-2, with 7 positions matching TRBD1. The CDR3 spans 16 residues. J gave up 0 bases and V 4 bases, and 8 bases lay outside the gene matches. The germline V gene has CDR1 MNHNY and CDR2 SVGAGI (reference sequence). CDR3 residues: CASSFKGAESNYGYTF. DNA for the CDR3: TGTGCCAGCAGTTTTAAGGGGGCCGAATCTAACTATGGCTACACCTTC.